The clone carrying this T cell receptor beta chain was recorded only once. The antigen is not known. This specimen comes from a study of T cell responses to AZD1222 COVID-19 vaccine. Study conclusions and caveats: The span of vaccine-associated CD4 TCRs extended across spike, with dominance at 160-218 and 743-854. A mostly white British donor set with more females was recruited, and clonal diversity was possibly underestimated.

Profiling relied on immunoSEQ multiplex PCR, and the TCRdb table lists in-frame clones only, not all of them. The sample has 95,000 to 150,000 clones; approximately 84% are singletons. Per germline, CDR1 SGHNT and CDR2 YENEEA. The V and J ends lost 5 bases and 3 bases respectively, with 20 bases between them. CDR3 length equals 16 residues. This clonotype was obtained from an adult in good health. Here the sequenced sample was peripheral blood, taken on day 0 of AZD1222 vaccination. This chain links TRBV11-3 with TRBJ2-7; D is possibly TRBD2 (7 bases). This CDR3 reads CASSRTGGTALYEQYF. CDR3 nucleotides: TGTGCCAGCAGCCGCACGGGGGGCACAGCGCTCTACGAGCAGTACTTC.